These 18 T cell receptor beta chains were sequenced from one sample in a study of blood T cell repertoires in COVID-19. The protocol was immunoSEQ multiplex PCR, while the TCRdb copy is restricted to in-frame clones and leaves out a portion. In the table there are roughly 180,000 clones, 70% to 90% of which are singletons. Sequenced input: PBMCs or T cells enriched from blood (not recorded which). These receptors were obtained from a woman in her forties or fifties who had recovered from COVID-19.

In this sample, this clone turned up once. The chain combines TRBV28 with TRBJ1-3; D might be TRBD1 (6 bases). Trimming removed 3 bases from V and 3 bases from J, with 12 bases in between. Germline V gene lookup returns CDR1 MDHEN and CDR2 SYDVKM. The CDR3 has 15 amino acids. The CDR3 here is CASSFAGGLGNTIYF. Here the CDR3 DNA reads TGTGCCAGCAGTTTTGCTGGGGGCCTTGGAAACACCATATATTTT.

V usage is TRBV9 and J usage is TRBJ2-1; D might be TRBD2 (5 bases). V lost 0 bases and J lost 3, with 10 bases in between. This CDR3 is built from 15 residues. Germline CDR1 SGDLS, CDR2 YYNGEE. The CDR3 nucleotides are TGTGCCAGCAGCGTAGTAGGGAGCCGCTACAATGAGCAGTTCTTC. This encodes CASSVVGSRYNEQFF.

The chain is built from TRBV9 and TRBJ1-1, with D maybe TRBD1 (5 bases). V lost 4 bases to trimming and J lost 10 bases, with 17 bases between them. The CDR3 totals 13 residues. Germline V gives CDR1 SGDLS, CDR2 YYNGEE. DNA of the CDR3: TGTGCCAGCAGCCCGACAGTTCTCAATCCAGCTTTCTTT. It translates to CASSPTVLNPAFF.

The rearrangement uses TRBV6-2 or TRBV6-3 and TRBJ1-1, with 9 bases aligning to TRBD1. V shed 5 bases and J 1 base; nucleotides not matched to a gene: 14. There are 18 residues in the CDR3. CDR1 MNHEY and CDR2 SVGEGT come from the germline V gene. In nucleotides, the CDR3 is TGTGCCAGCAGTCTGTCGATATTCAGGACAGGGGAGAACACTGAAGCTTTCTTT. As protein: CASSLSIFRTGENTEAFF.

The chain recombines TRBV11-3 with TRBJ1-1; 9 nucleotides line up with TRBD1. The CDR3 has 14 amino acids. Germline V gene lookup returns CDR1 SGHNT and CDR2 YENEEA. V shed 4 bases, J shed 6 bases, and the junction held 6 bases outside the gene matches. CDR3: CASSSARQGAEAFF. CDR3 in DNA: TGTGCCAGCAGCTCGGCCCGACAGGGGGCTGAAGCTTTCTTT.

V is TRBV2 and J is TRBJ1-6, with a weak D call TRBD1 (5 bases). The germline V gene has CDR1 SNHLY and CDR2 FYNNEI. V was pared by 8 bases and J by 7 bases, with 15 bases between. This CDR3 contains 14 residues. The CDR3 here is CASCRGAVNSPLHF. CDR3 coding DNA: TGTGCCAGCTGTAGGGGCGCGGTGAATTCACCCCTCCACTTT. Full variable domain (remainder filled in from reference TRBV2 and TRBJ1-6): EPEVTQTPSHQVTQMGQEVILRCVPISNHLYFYWYRQILGQKVEFLVSFYNNEISEKSEIFDDQFSVERPDGSNFTLKIRSTKLEDSAMYFCASCRGAVNSPLHFGNGTRLTVT.

The V call is TRBV18, the J call TRBJ1-3; perhaps TRBD1 as D (5 bases). There are 14 residues in the CDR3. The germline V gene has CDR1 KGHSH and CDR2 LQKENI. V lost 4 bases to trimming and J lost 8 bases, with 15 bases between them. The DNA of the CDR3 is TGTGCCAGCTCACAACTAACAGGCGCGGACACCATATATTTT. This sequence encodes CASSQLTGADTIYF.

The chain carries TRBV5-4 and TRBJ1-2, with 8 nucleotides matching TRBD1. Germline assignment: CDR1 SGHNT and CDR2 YYREEE (reference sequence). V gave up 5 bases and J gave up 6 bases; unmatched junction bases: 9. The CDR3 contains 14 residues. CDR3 coding DNA: TGTGCCAGCAGTCTTGGGACAGGAAGAAATGGCTACACCTTC. It yields the protein CASSLGTGRNGYTF.

The chain couples TRBV2 to TRBJ2-3; D is possibly TRBD2 (7 bases). CDR1 SNHLY and CDR2 FYNNEI come from the germline V gene. The CDR3 contains 16 residues. V was clipped by 4 bases and J by 4 bases, with 18 bases between them. This chain's CDR3 is CASSGGGPGTADTQYF. The CDR3 DNA is TGTGCCAGCAGTGGGGGGGGCCCGGGGACCGCAGATACGCAGTATTTT.

This chain joins TRBV18 and TRBJ2-3; TRBD2 aligns across 9 bases. The CDR3 spans 17 residues. Germline trimming cut 1 base from V and 7 bases from J; bases unmatched to any gene: 12. The germline V gene encodes CDR1 KGHSH and CDR2 LQKENI. The CDR3 bases are TGTGCCAGCTCACCACTTGGAGGAGCGGGAGGCGTCAATACGCAGTATTTT. Protein sequence: CASSPLGGAGGVNTQYF. The full variable domain, completed using reference TRBV18 and TRBJ2-3, is NAGVMQNPRHLVRRRGQEARLRCSPMKGHSHVYWYRQLPEEGLKFMVYLQKENIIDESGMPKERFSAEFPKEGPSILRIQQVVRGDSAAYFCASSPLGGAGGVNTQYFGPGTRLTVL.

As DNA, the CDR3 is TGTGCCAGCAGTGCTAGCGGGAGTATAACAGATACGCAGTATTTT. Its protein product is CASSASGSITDTQYF. The genes are TRBV2 and TRBJ2-3; TRBD2 matches 10 bases. CDR3 length: 15 amino acids. V shed 4 bases, J shed 3 bases, and the junction held 4 bases outside the gene matches. CDR1 and CDR2 (germline): SNHLY, FYNNEI.

This chain links TRBV13 with TRBJ2-2; perhaps TRBD1 as D (5 bases). There are 15 residues in the CDR3. With 3 bases removed from V and 0 bases from J, the gap between germline ends came to 8 bases. CDR1 is PRHDT and CDR2 is FYEKMQ in the germline V gene (reference sequence). Here the CDR3 DNA reads TGTGCCAGCAGCTTGGGGCACACGAACACCGGGGAGCTGTTTTTT. This gives the protein CASSLGHTNTGELFF.

V and J are TRBV25-1 and TRBJ1-1; TRBD1 matches at 8 bases. Germline-derived CDR1 and CDR2 are MGHDK and SYGVNS. The CDR3 is made up of 17 amino acids. V shed 3 bases and J 2 bases; nucleotides not matched to a gene: 11. This CDR3 reads CASSEAGQGGGNTEAFF. The CDR3 bases are TGTGCCAGCAGTGAGGCCGGACAGGGCGGGGGTAACACTGAAGCTTTCTTT.

The chain couples TRBV6-5 to TRBJ2-4, with D possibly TRBD1 on 6 matching bases. The ends were cut back, 0 bases at V and 1 base at J, with 10 bases in the middle. Per germline, CDR1 MNHEY and CDR2 SVGAGI. The CDR3 is made up of 16 amino acids. CDR3 loop: CASSYSGQRAKNIQYF. CDR3 nucleotide sequence: TGTGCCAGCAGTTACTCCGGACAGAGGGCCAAAAACATTCAGTACTTC.

This chain links TRBV5-4 with TRBJ1-1, with a weak D call TRBD1 (5 bases). Trimming took off 7 bases at V and 4 bases at J, with 20 bases between the two ends. The germline CDR1 and CDR2 sequences are SGHNT and YYREEE (reference sequence). The CDR3 contains 15 residues. The CDR3, as DNA: TGTGCCAGCTTTATGGACATCCAAGTGGGCACTGAAGCTTTCTTT. This encodes CASFMDIQVGTEAFF.

This sequence joins TRBV7-8 and TRBJ1-3; D gene unclear. This CDR3 is 14 amino acids long. Germline-derived CDR1 and CDR2 are SGHVS and FQNEAQ. Trimming cost V 0 bases and J 6 bases, with 9 bases left between them. The CDR3 reads CASSLAPLPNTIYF. The CDR3 region has the DNA TGTGCCAGCAGCTTAGCGCCGCTACCAAACACCATATATTTT.

This rearrangement joins TRBV30 to TRBJ2-5; D remains unclear. This CDR3 is built from 15 residues. In germline, CDR1 is GTSNPN, CDR2 SVGIG (reference sequence). Deletions cut 2 bases from V and 2 bases from J, with 15 bases between. DNA of the CDR3: TGTGCCTGGAGTTTCTCCCTCCAGGATCAAGAGACCCAGTACTTC. It codes for CAWSFSLQDQETQYF.

The chain is built from TRBV30 and TRBJ1-2, with TRBD1 as a possible D gene (5 bases). Germline CDR1 reads GTSNPN; CDR2 reads SVGIG (reference sequence). Trimming removed 3 bases at V and 5 bases at J, with 13 bases between. The CDR3 runs to 13 residues. CDR3 protein: CAWRRDRPYGYTF. Here the CDR3 DNA reads TGTGCCTGGAGACGAGACAGACCGTATGGCTACACCTTC.